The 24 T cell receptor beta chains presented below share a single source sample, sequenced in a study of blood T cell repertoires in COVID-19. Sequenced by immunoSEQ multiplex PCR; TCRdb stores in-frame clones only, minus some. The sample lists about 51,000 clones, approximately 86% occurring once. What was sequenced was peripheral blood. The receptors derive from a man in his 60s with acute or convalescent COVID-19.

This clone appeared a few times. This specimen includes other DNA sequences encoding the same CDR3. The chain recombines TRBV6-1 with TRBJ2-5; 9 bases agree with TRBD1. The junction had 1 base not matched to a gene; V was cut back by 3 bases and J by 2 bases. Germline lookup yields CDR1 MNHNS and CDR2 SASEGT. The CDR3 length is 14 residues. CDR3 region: CASSETGGQETQYF. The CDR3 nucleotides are TGTGCCAGCAGTGAGACAGGGGGTCAAGAGACCCAGTACTTC.

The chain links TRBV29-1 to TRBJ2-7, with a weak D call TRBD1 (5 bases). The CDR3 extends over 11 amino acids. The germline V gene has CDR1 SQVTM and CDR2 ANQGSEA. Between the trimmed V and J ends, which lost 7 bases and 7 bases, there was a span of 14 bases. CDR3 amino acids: CSARDLTEQYF. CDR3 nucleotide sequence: TGCAGCGCCAGGGATCTAACGGAGCAGTACTTC.

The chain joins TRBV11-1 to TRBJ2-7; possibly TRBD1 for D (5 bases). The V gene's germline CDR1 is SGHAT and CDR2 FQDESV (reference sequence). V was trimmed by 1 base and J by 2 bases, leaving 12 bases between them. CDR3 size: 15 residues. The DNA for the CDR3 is TGTGCCAGCAGCTTAGGGACACTCGCGACCTACGAGCAGTACTTC. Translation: CASSLGTLATYEQYF.

The CDR3 region has the DNA TGTGCCAGCAGCCGGCAGCGGGAGGGCTTCGGGGAGCTGTTTTTT. Its translation: CASSRQREGFGELFF. This chain connects TRBV14 to TRBJ2-2; 10 positions agree with TRBD2. The CDR3 has 15 amino acids. Germline CDR1 SGHDN, CDR2 FVKESK. Trimming cost V 4 bases and J 7 bases; bases outside gene matches: 6.

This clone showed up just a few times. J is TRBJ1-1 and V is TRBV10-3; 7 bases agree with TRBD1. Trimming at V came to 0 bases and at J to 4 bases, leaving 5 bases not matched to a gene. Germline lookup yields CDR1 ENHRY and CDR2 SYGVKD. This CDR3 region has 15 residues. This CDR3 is CAISESWTGPTEAFF. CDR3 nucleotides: TGTGCCATCAGTGAGTCGTGGACAGGCCCCACTGAAGCTTTCTTT.

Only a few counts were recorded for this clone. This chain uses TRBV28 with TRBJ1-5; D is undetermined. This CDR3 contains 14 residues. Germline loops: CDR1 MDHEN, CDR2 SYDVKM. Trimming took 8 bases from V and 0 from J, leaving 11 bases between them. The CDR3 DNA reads TGTGCCAGCGTGGGAGACTATAGCAATCAGCCCCAGCATTTT. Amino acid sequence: CASVGDYSNQPQHF.

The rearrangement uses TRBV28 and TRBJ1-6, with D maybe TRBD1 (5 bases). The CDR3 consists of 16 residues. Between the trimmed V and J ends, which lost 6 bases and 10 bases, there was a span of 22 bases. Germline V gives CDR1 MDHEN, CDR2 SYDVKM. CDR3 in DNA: TGTGCCAGCAGCGATACCGGGACTCACTCGGGATCACCCCTCCACTTT. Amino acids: CASSDTGTHSGSPLHF.

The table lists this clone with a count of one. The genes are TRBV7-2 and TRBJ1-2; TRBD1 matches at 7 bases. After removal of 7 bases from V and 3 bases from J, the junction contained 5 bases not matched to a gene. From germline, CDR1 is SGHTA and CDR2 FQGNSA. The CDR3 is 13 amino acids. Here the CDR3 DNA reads TGTGCCAGCAACCCCGGGACAGACTATGGCTACACCTTC. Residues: CASNPGTDYGYTF.

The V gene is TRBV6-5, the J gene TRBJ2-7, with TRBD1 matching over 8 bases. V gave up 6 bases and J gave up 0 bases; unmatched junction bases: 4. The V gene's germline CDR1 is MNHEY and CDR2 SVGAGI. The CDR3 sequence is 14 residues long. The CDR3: CASSYTGGSYEQYF. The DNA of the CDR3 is TGTGCCAGCAGCTACACAGGGGGCTCCTACGAGCAGTACTTC.

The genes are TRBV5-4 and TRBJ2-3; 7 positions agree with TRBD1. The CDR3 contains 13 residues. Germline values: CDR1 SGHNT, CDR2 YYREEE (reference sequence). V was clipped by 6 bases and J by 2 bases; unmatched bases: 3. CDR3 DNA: TGTGCCAGCACCGGGACAGCCACAGATACGCAGTATTTT. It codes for CASTGTATDTQYF.

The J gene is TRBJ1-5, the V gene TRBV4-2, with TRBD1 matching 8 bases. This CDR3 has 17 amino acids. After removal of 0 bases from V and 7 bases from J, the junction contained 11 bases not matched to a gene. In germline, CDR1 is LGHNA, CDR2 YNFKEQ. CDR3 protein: CASSQDPGAGGGQPQHF. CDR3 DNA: TGTGCCAGCAGCCAAGATCCCGGGGCAGGGGGCGGGCAGCCCCAGCATTTT.

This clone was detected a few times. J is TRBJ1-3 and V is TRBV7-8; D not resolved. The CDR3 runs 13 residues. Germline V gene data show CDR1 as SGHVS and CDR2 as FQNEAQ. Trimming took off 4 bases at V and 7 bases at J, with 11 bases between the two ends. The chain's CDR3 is CASSSRHANTIYF. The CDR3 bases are TGTGCCAGCAGCTCTCGACACGCCAACACCATATATTTT.

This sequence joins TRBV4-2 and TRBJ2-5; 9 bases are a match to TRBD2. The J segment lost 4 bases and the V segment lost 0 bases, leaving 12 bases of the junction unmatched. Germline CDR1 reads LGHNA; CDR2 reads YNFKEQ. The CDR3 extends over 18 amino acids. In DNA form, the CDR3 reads TGTGCCAGCAGCCAAGATGTAGCGGGGGTTGGTTCGGGAGAGACCCAGTACTTC. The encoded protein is CASSQDVAGVGSGETQYF.

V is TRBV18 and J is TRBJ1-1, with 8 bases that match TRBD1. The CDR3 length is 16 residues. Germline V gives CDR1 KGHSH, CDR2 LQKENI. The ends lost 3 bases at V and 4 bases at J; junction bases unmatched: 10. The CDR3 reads CASSPGKQGVGTEAFF. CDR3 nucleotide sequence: TGTGCCAGCTCACCGGGAAAACAGGGGGTCGGCACTGAAGCTTTCTTT.

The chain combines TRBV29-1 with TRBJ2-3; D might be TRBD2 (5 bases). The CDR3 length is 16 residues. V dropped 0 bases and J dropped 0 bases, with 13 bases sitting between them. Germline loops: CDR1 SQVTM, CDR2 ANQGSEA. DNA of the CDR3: TGCAGCGTTGAAGATCGGTTAGCGCTGAGCACAGATACGCAGTATTTT. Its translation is CSVEDRLALSTDTQYF.

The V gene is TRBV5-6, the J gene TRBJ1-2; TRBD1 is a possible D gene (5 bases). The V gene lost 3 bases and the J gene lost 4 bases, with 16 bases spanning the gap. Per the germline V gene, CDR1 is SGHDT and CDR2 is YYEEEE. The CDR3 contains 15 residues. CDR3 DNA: TGTGCCAGCAGCTCGACCCGGGGGACGGTCTATGGCTACACCTTC. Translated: CASSSTRGTVYGYTF.

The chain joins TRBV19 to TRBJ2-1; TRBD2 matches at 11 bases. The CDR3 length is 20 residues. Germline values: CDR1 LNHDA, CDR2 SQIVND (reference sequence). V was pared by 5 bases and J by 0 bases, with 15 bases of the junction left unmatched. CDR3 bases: TGTGCCAGTAGTCCCCGGGGGCTAGCGGGAGGACCGAGCTCCTACAATGAGCAGTTCTTC. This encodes CASSPRGLAGGPSSYNEQFF.

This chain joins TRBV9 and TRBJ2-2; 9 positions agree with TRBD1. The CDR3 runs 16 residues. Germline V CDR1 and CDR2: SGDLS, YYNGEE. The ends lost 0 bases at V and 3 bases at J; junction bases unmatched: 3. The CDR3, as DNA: TGTGCCAGCAGCGTAGGGACAGGGGTGGACACCGGGGAGCTGTTTTTT. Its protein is CASSVGTGVDTGELFF.

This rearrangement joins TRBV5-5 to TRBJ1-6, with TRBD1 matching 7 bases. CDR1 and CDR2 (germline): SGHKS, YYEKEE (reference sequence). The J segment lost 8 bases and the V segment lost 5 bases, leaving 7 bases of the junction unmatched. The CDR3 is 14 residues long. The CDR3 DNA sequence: TGTGCCAGCAGACCCGGGACAGTTCATTCACCCCTCCACTTT. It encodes CASRPGTVHSPLHF.

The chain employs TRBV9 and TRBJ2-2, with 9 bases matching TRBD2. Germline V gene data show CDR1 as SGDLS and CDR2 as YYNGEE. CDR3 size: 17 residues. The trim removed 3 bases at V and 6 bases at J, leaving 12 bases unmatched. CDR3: CASSARGGRGSPGELFF. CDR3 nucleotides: TGTGCCAGCAGCGCGCGGGGGGGAAGGGGCTCCCCCGGGGAGCTGTTTTTT.

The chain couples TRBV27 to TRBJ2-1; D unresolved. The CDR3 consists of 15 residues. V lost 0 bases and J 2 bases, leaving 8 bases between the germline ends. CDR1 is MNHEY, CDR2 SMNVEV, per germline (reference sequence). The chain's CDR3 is CASSLSRIAYNEQFF. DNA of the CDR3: TGTGCCAGCAGTTTATCGAGGATCGCCTACAATGAGCAGTTCTTC.

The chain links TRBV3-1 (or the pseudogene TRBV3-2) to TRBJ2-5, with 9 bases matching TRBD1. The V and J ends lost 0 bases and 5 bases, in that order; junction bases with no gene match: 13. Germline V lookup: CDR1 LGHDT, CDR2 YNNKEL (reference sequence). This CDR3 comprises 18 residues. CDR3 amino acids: CASSQDLGRDRVLETQYF. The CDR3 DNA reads TGTGCCAGCAGCCAAGATCTCGGCCGGGACAGGGTATTGGAGACCCAGTACTTC.

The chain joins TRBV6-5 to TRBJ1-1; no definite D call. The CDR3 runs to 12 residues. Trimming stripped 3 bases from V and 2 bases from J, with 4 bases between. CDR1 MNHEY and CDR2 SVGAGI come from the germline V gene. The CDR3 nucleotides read TGTGCCAGCAGTTATTATAACACTGAAGCTTTCTTT. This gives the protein CASSYYNTEAFF.

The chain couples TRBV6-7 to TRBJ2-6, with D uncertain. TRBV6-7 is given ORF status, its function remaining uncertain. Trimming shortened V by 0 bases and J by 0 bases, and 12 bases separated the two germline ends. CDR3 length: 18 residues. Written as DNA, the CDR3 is TGTGCCAGCAGTTACTCGATAGGCGGCCGCTCTGGGGCCAACGTCCTGACTTTC. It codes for CASSYSIGGRSGANVLTF.